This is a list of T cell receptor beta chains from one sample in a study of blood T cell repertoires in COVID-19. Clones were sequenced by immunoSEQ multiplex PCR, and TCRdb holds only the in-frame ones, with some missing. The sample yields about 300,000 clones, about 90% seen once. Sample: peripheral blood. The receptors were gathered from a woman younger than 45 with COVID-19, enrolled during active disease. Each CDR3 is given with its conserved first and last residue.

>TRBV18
CASSPGQANQPQHF
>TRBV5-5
CASSLAGLGNYGYTF
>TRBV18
CASSPLETAGYTF
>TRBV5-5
CASSPGTGWNEQFF
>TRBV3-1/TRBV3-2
CASSPKTLNSPLHF
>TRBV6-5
CASRHSGSAINEQFF
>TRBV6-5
CASRTVGSNTGELFF
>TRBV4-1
CASSTGTAIYEKLFF
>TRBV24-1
CATSDSREVGTDTQYF
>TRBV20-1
CSARDLVEQFF
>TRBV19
CATSLGGGQPQHF
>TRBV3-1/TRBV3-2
CASSQEQGAIANYGYTF
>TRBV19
CASRSWGTSGKDTQYF
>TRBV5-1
CASSDRGTAGANVLTF
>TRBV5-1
CASRVGNTGELFF
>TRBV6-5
CASKGLKGGWTEAFF
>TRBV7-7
CASSLNPGTTSNEQFF
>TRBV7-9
CASGVSGAQETQYF
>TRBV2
CASSLYPTGNQPQHF
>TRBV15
CATSASQGVAEAFF
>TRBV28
CASSPDRVSLPSGANVLTF
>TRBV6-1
CASSEQAARTGELFF
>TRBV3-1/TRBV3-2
CASSRPGSGELFF
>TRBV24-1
CATSVSAGGSDTQYF
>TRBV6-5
CASSNGGGSAEAFF
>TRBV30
CAWSGEARQETQYF
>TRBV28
CASSLKQGSQPQHF
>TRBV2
CASRRDRSSSYEQYF
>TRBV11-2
CASSVAGLSTGELFF
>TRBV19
CASSIDRGSYNEQFF
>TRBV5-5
CASSWAGGTDTQYF
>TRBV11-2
CASSLDDRGWSREQFF
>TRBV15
CATSRGGTGGNEKLFF
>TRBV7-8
CASSLAVVSSYNSPLHF
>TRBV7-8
CASSHLRNEQFF
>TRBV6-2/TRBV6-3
CASSSGTGYSYNEQFF
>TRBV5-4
CASSLGGQNQPQHF
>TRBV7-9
CASSSHNVRGDYTF
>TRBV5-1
CASSYTGQPAYGYTF
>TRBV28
CASSSTESGPTNEKLFF
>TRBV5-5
CASSIRQGDGGTDTQYF
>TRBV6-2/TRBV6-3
CASSSPGRGLETQYF
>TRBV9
CASSVAGLGYTF
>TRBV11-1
CASSSTDRSNTEAFF
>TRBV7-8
CASSPWGQGERDTQYF
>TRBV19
CASNQGRSQPQHF
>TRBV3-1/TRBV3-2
CASSQLAYYQETQYF
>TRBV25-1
CASSEYLLAGGLETQYF
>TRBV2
CASHGEGRSPLHF
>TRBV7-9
CASSTRVVPAFYGYTF
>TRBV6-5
CATATWTGSNQPQHF
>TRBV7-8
CASSPDAHPGNTIYF
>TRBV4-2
CASSQDTSGGAAEQFF
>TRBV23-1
CASSQAGSSSGNTIYF
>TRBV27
CASRLDRYNEQFF
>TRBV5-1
CASSLAGTASSGYTF
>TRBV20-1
CSARGNQPQHF